This entry describes one TCR beta chain. Its matching antigen is unknown. Each donor was nominally healthy when sampled (though unrecorded immune exposures were likely). This CDR3 spans 14 amino acids. The V segment lost 5 bases and the J segment 11 bases; nucleotides outside the gene matches: 13. Germline loops: CDR1 SGHVT, CDR2 SQSDAQ. The primer mix had 60 Vbeta and 13 Jbeta primers. Sequencing used immunoSEQ multiplex PCR; TCRdb keeps in-frame clones, though not all of them. The sample table sets out roughly 74,000 clones. The record originates from a study of cytomegalovirus exposure and HLA in healthy donors. Broader study findings: A later analysis linked a missense variant in DCLRE1C to the trimming of TCR beta V and J genes.

The TCR originated in a female donor in good health and CMV-seropositive. The sequencing input was PBMCs. The V gene is TRBV7-4, the J gene TRBJ1-1; 8 bases line up with TRBD1. CDR3 protein: CASSPDRGPEGAFF. CDR3 bases: TGTGCCAGCAGCCCCGACAGGGGACCGGAGGGGGCTTTCTTT.